This TCR beta chain was identified during a study of T cell clones after liver transplantation. Study as a whole: As an antigen-independent comparator, third-party-reactive TCRbeta sequences came from pre-transplant mixed lymphocyte reactions.

V was pared by 4 bases and J by 7 bases, with 11 bases between. The CDR3 covers 13 residues. The germline V gene has CDR1 KGHSH and CDR2 LQKENI. General study findings and limits: Graft donor-reactive T cells possibly entered the graft instead of undergoing deletion.

Generated by immunoSEQ multiplex PCR, the TCRdb table keeps only in-frame clones and is missing some. The table shows roughly 80,000 clones, with around four fifths occurring only once. Turning to this clone: As yet, its antigen is unknown.

V gene TRBV18 combines with J gene TRBJ2-1; D may be TRBD1 (5 bases). The source material was CD4+ T cells from blood, sampled 45 to 46 months after liver transplant. The TCR comes from a human patient who received a liver transplant. Part of the T cell pool may stem from the graft donor. CDR3 in amino acids: CASSQGLGNEQFF. CDR3 nucleotides: TGTGCCAGCTCACAGGGGCTGGGGAATGAGCAGTTCTTC.